These T cell receptor beta chains were read from a single sample in a study of blood T cell repertoires in COVID-19. Sequencing was performed with immunoSEQ multiplex PCR; in TCRdb, only in-frame clones are kept and a portion is missing. The repertoire holds 45,000 to 55,000 clones, with approximately 80% as singletons. The sequenced material came from PBMCs or T cells enriched from blood (not recorded which). The receptors stem from a woman in her fifties or sixties with acute COVID-19. CDR3s leave out the opening cysteine and the closing phenylalanine or tryptophan. Fields, in order: V gene, J gene, CDR3 protein.

v_gene: TRBV5-1; j_gene: TRBJ2-5; CDR3aa: ASSTDRRSRGQETQY
v_gene: TRBV24-1; j_gene: TRBJ1-5; CDR3aa: ATSTGVGQPQH
v_gene: TRBV10-1; j_gene: TRBJ1-2; CDR3aa: ASSDWTGEGGYT
v_gene: TRBV19; j_gene: TRBJ1-5; CDR3aa: ASSLTGQGSNQPQH
v_gene: TRBV5-5; j_gene: TRBJ1-2; CDR3aa: ASSLDGQGGYGYT
v_gene: TRBV5-1; j_gene: TRBJ2-7; CDR3aa: ASSISGGLYEQY
v_gene: TRBV18; j_gene: TRBJ1-5; CDR3aa: ASSKEAGQPQH
v_gene: TRBV28; j_gene: TRBJ1-5; CDR3aa: ASSLSGPQPQH
v_gene: TRBV7-9; j_gene: TRBJ1-6; CDR3aa: ASSRTGSNSPLH
v_gene: TRBV19; j_gene: TRBJ1-2; CDR3aa: ASSTLQGLNGYT
v_gene: TRBV5-1; j_gene: TRBJ2-5; CDR3aa: ASSSTAGGIQETQY
v_gene: TRBV7-6; j_gene: TRBJ2-7; CDR3aa: ASSASGTGVHEQY
v_gene: TRBV30; j_gene: TRBJ2-3; CDR3aa: AWSDSGGTDTQY
v_gene: TRBV3-1/TRBV3-2; j_gene: TRBJ2-5; CDR3aa: ASSPRIMGAETQY
v_gene: TRBV9; j_gene: TRBJ2-1; CDR3aa: ASRRGLAGRDEQF
v_gene: TRBV2; j_gene: TRBJ2-5; CDR3aa: ASSEAVAGARETQY
v_gene: TRBV28; j_gene: TRBJ2-1; CDR3aa: ASSWGGSNEQF
v_gene: TRBV7-9; j_gene: TRBJ1-2; CDR3aa: ASSLAGSPSGYT
v_gene: TRBV5-1; j_gene: TRBJ2-6; CDR3aa: ASSSLLSGTGANVLT
v_gene: TRBV7-2; j_gene: TRBJ2-7; CDR3aa: ASSPPSGVYEQY
v_gene: TRBV7-9; j_gene: TRBJ1-6; CDR3aa: ASSFEGGPLH
v_gene: TRBV27; j_gene: TRBJ2-1; CDR3aa: ASSPLSGGGHYNEQF
v_gene: TRBV15; j_gene: TRBJ1-2; CDR3aa: ATSRGRGGANYGYT
v_gene: TRBV18; j_gene: TRBJ2-7; CDR3aa: ASSSRDRGSYEQY
v_gene: TRBV29-1; j_gene: TRBJ2-5; CDR3aa: SVGERGVHAETQY
v_gene: TRBV28; j_gene: TRBJ2-5; CDR3aa: ASSDIETQY
v_gene: TRBV10-1; j_gene: TRBJ2-1; CDR3aa: ASSESGTRSNEQF
v_gene: TRBV5-4; j_gene: TRBJ2-1; CDR3aa: ASSFSSGLAINEQF
v_gene: TRBV28; j_gene: TRBJ1-5; CDR3aa: ASRRDRGNGQPQH
v_gene: TRBV5-1; j_gene: TRBJ2-3; CDR3aa: ASSLGASGATDTQY
v_gene: TRBV5-1; j_gene: TRBJ1-1; CDR3aa: ASSSLGTGAFFRTEAF
v_gene: TRBV5-6; j_gene: TRBJ2-3; CDR3aa: ASSLGTSADTQY
v_gene: TRBV5-5; j_gene: TRBJ1-1; CDR3aa: ASSSTGMANTEAF
v_gene: TRBV7-6; j_gene: TRBJ2-5; CDR3aa: ASSSAGLFGRETQY
v_gene: TRBV3-1/TRBV3-2; j_gene: TRBJ1-6; CDR3aa: ASSHRDRPLPLH
v_gene: TRBV28; j_gene: TRBJ1-1; CDR3aa: ASSLERKTEAF
v_gene: TRBV30; j_gene: TRBJ2-2; CDR3aa: AWSALSGDYTGELF
v_gene: TRBV28; j_gene: TRBJ1-2; CDR3aa: ASSPPGGPYGYT
v_gene: TRBV6-1; j_gene: TRBJ1-6; CDR3aa: ASSDRGLNSPLH
v_gene: TRBV2; j_gene: TRBJ1-5; CDR3aa: ASSDPRQISNQPQH
v_gene: TRBV7-9; j_gene: TRBJ1-5; CDR3aa: ASSPGVSNQPQH
v_gene: TRBV30; j_gene: TRBJ1-5; CDR3aa: AWSVGRGTQPQH
v_gene: TRBV7-2; j_gene: TRBJ2-7; CDR3aa: ASRGAGGVEQY
v_gene: TRBV5-4; j_gene: TRBJ1-1; CDR3aa: ASSLAGTNTEAF
v_gene: TRBV7-9; j_gene: TRBJ1-5; CDR3aa: ASGKPPRGLSNQPQH
v_gene: TRBV11-2; j_gene: TRBJ2-2; CDR3aa: ASSHGTATTGELF
v_gene: TRBV6-5; j_gene: TRBJ1-3; CDR3aa: ASVFSGNTIY
v_gene: TRBV6-5; j_gene: TRBJ1-5; CDR3aa: ASTLRWGGDQPQH
v_gene: TRBV4-1; j_gene: TRBJ2-7; CDR3aa: ASSQDLGQGYPEQY
v_gene: TRBV15; j_gene: TRBJ1-5; CDR3aa: ATSRARDRNNQPQH
v_gene: TRBV9; j_gene: TRBJ2-7; CDR3aa: ASSRRTGGEYEQY
v_gene: TRBV1; j_gene: TRBJ2-1; CDR3aa: TSSQKLERGSSYNEQF
v_gene: TRBV10-3; j_gene: TRBJ1-5; CDR3aa: AISEGAGNQPQH
v_gene: TRBV28; j_gene: TRBJ1-1; CDR3aa: ASSKDRAAF
v_gene: TRBV18; j_gene: TRBJ2-2; CDR3aa: ASSSGAQPTGELF